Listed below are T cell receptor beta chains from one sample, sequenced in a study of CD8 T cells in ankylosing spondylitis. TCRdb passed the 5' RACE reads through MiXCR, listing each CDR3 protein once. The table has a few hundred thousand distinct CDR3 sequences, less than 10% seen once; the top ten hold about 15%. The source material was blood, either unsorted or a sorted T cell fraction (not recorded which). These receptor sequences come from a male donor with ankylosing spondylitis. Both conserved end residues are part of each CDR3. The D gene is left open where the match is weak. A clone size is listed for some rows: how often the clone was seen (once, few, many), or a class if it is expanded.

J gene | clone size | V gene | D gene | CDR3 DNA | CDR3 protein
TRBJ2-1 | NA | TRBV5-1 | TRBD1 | TGCGCCAGCAGCTACCAAACAGGGGTGGTTGAGCAGTTCTTC | CASSYQTGVVEQFF
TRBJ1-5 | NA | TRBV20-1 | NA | TGCAGTGCTAGCGGACGTAGCAATCAGCCCCAGCATTTT | CSASGRSNQPQHF
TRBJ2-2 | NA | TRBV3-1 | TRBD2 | TGTGCCAGCTTCCACTCTAGCGGGGTCACCGGGGAGCTGTTTTTT | CASFHSSGVTGELFF
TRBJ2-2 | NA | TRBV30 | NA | TGTGCCTGGACTAAAAAGACCGGGGAGCTGTTTTTT | CAWTKKTGELFF
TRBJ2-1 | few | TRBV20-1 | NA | TGCAGTGCAGGTACAGTAGGCCGGCAACCACAAGATGAGCAGTTCTTC | CSAGTVGRQPQDEQFF
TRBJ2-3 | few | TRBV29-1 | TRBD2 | TGCAGCGTTGGGGGTAGCGGGGGCTATACGCAGTATTTT | CSVGGSGGYTQYF
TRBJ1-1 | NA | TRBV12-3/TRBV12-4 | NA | TGTGCCAGCAGTCCGCGGGCAGTCGAAGCTTTCTTT | CASSPRAVEAFF
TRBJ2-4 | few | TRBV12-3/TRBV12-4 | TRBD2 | TGTGCCAGCAGTTCGACTAGCGGGAGGGCCAACTCTAATCAAAACATTCAGTACTTC | CASSSTSGRANSNQNIQYF
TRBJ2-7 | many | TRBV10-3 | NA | TGTGCCATCAGGGGACCGAGCCCCTACGAGCAGTACTTC | CAIRGPSPYEQYF
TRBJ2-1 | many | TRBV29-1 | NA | TGCAGCGTTGTAAGGGGCGCGGGTGAGCAGTTCTTC | CSVVRGAGEQFF
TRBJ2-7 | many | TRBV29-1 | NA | TGCAGCGTTGAATCCCCAGATTCTCCCTACGAGCAGTACTTC | CSVESPDSPYEQYF
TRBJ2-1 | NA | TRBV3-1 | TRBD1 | TGTGCCAGCAGCCTTGACAGGGGTGCCAGTGGCGAGCAGTTCTTC | CASSLDRGASGEQFF
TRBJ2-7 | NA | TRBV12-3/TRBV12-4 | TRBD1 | TGTCCCAGCAGTCTCCCGGGGACAGGACGCTTCGAGCAGTACTTC | CPSSLPGTGRFEQYF
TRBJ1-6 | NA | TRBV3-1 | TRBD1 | TGTGCCAGCAGCCGGGGACAGCCCAATTCACCCCTCCACTTT | CASSRGQPNSPLHF
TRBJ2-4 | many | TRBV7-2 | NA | TGTGCCAGCAGCTCAAAAGACGGATTAGCCAAAAACATTCAGTACTTC | CASSSKDGLAKNIQYF
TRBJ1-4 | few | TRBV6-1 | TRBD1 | TGTGCCAGCAGTCCTCAAGGTCCAGGGACAGTGAGGTTTAATGAAAAACTGTTTTTT | CASSPQGPGTVRFNEKLFF
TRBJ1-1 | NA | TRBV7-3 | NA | TGTGCCAGCAGCTCCACGGACGGGTTCGAGGCTTTCTTT | CASSSTDGFEAFF
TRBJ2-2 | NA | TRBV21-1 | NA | TGTGCCAGCAGCAAAAGTGGCGGGGAGAGTACCGGGGAGCTGTTTTTT | CASSKSGGESTGELFF
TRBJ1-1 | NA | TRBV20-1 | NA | TGCAGTGCTAGATCAATGGTATATCCGAACACTGAAGCTTTCTTT | CSARSMVYPNTEAFF
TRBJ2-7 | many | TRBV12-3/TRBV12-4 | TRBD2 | TGTGCCAGCAGATCCGGGACTAGCGGGAGTGAGCAGTACTTC | CASRSGTSGSEQYF
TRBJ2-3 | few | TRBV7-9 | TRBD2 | TGTGCCAGCAGAAGGGCTATTAGCGGGACGAGCACAGATACGCAGTATTTT | CASRRAISGTSTDTQYF
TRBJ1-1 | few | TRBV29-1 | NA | TGCAGCGTTGGGGAGACTATTATGAACACTGAAGCTTTCTTT | CSVGETIMNTEAFF
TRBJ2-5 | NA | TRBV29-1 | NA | TGCAGCTGGCTAGCACAAGAGACCCAGTACTTC | CSWLAQETQYF
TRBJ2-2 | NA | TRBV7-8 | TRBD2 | TGTGCCAGCAGCACCGGGACTAGCGGGAGGAACAGGGAGCTGTTTTTT | CASSTGTSGRNRELFF
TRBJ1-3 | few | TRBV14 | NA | TGTGCCAGCAGCCAATCTGGAAACACCATATATTTT | CASSQSGNTIYF
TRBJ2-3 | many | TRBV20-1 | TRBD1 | TGCAGTGCTAGCTTGGACAGGGAAGGGACCACGGATACGCAGTATTTT | CSASLDREGTTDTQYF
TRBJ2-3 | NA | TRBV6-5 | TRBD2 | TGTGCCAGCAGTTACGGGGCGGGAGGGCCTGAAGATACGCAGTATTTT | CASSYGAGGPEDTQYF
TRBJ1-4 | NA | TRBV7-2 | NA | TGTGCCAGCAGTTCTGGACCGGCCAGGGAAAAACTGTTTTTT | CASSSGPAREKLFF